Presented here are 9 T cell receptor beta chains from one specimen sequenced in a study of a mutant IDH1 vaccine in newly diagnosed glioma. The antigens of these receptors remain unknown. Sequencing was performed with immunoSEQ multiplex PCR; in TCRdb, only in-frame clones are kept and a portion is missing. The sample has approximately 58,000 clones; 83% are singletons. As for time point: week 47, end of study. Vaccination used 300 ug of mutant IDH1 20-mer peptide per dose, with topical imiquimod. The source was PBMCs, collected from a glioma patient whose treatment included an IDH1 peptide vaccine. All receptors come from a man aged 25 to 40 with glioma.

The chain couples TRBV14 to TRBJ1-1; D is possibly TRBD1 (5 bases). V was pared by 0 bases and J by 4 bases, with 18 bases between. Germline lookup yields CDR1 SGHDN and CDR2 FVKESK. The CDR3 is made up of 17 amino acids. CDR3 loop: CASSQELVGAYSTEAFF. CDR3 DNA sequence: TGTGCCAGCAGCCAAGAACTCGTAGGGGCTTACAGCACTGAAGCTTTCTTT.

This chain joins TRBV4-1 and TRBJ2-3; D is uncertain. This CDR3 is 15 amino acids long. Trimming cost V 4 bases and J 3 bases, with 14 bases left between them. CDR1 and CDR2 (germline): MGHRA, YSYEKL. CDR3: CASSRSRVQTDTQYF. In DNA form, the CDR3 reads TGCGCCAGCAGCCGCTCAAGGGTCCAGACAGATACGCAGTATTTT.

This clone was detected only once. The chain links TRBV11-2 to TRBJ2-2; TRBD2 matches at 9 bases. Germline values: CDR1 SGHAT, CDR2 FQNNGV. The CDR3 sequence is 18 residues long. The V and J ends lost 5 bases and 5 bases, in that order; junction bases with no gene match: 15. The CDR3 nucleotides read TGTGCCAGCAGCCCCCCCCTTAGCGGGGGCCGGGGAACCGGGGAGCTGTTTTTT. This gives the protein CASSPPLSGGRGTGELFF.

Written as DNA, the CDR3 is TGCGCCAGCAGTGGGCACAGTCCCAGGAGCTCCTACGAGCAGTACTTC. Translating gives CASSGHSPRSSYEQYF. The V call is TRBV10-1, the J call TRBJ2-7; no definite D call. V dropped 4 bases and J dropped 0 bases, with 16 bases sitting between them. The CDR3 spans 16 residues. Per germline, CDR1 WNHNN and CDR2 SYGVQD (reference sequence).

V usage is TRBV19 and J usage is TRBJ2-4, with 7 bases that match TRBD1. Germline V lookup: CDR1 LNHDA, CDR2 SQIVND (reference sequence). J lost 0 bases, V lost 5 bases, and 7 bases had no gene match. CDR3 length equals 16 residues. The CDR3 region has the DNA TGTGCCAGTAGTCTCCGGACAGGAGTAGCCAAAAACATTCAGTACTTC. This sequence encodes CASSLRTGVAKNIQYF. Together with reference TRBV19 and TRBJ2-4, the CDR3 gives the full variable domain: DGGITQSPKYLFRKEGQNVTLSCEQNLNHDAMYWYRQDPGQGLRLIYYSQIVNDFQKGDIAEGYSVSREKKESFPLTVTSAQKNPTAFYLCASSLRTGVAKNIQYFGAGTRLSVL.

The chain combines TRBV2 with TRBJ2-2; 10 bases fit TRBD2. The CDR3 extends over 16 amino acids. Germline V gene lookup returns CDR1 SNHLY and CDR2 FYNNEI. V shed 6 bases, J shed 6 bases, and the junction held 10 bases outside the gene matches. The CDR3, as DNA: TGTGCCAGCAGCGAACCGGGACTAGCGTTCCCCGGGGAGCTGTTTTTT. Translating it yields CASSEPGLAFPGELFF.

The chain couples TRBV6-6 to TRBJ1-4; TRBD1 matches at 7 bases. The length of the CDR3 is 16 residues. CDR1 MNHNY and CDR2 SVGAGI come from the germline V gene (reference sequence). The V gene end was trimmed by 4 bases and the J gene end by 3 bases; junction bases not matched to a gene: 8. CDR3 in amino acids: CASSWDSSSPNEKLFF. The CDR3 DNA reads as TGTGCCAGCAGTTGGGACAGTAGTTCTCCTAATGAAAAACTGTTTTTT.

In its sample, this clone was seen a few times. The chain joins TRBV25-1 to TRBJ1-5; D is possibly TRBD1 (5 bases). CDR1 is MGHDK, CDR2 SYGVNS, per germline. V was pared by 7 bases and J by 4 bases, with 14 bases between. This CDR3 has 14 residues. The CDR3 is CASMGEGRNQPQHF. The CDR3 DNA follows: TGTGCCAGCATGGGGGAAGGGAGGAATCAGCCCCAGCATTTT.

The chain carries TRBV19 and TRBJ2-4; D is undetermined. The CDR3 consists of 16 residues. V gave up 5 bases and J gave up 1 base, with 15 bases separating them. Germline CDR1 and CDR2: LNHDA and SQIVND (reference sequence). In DNA, the CDR3 is TGTGCCAGTAGTCCCCGGCAGGAACACGCCAAAAACATTCAGTACTTC. Amino acids: CASSPRQEHAKNIQYF.